The source of this T cell receptor beta chain is a study of post-analysis software for immune sequencing data. As for the study in general: The study covered relapsing-remitting, secondary progressive and progressive-relapsing courses of multiple sclerosis. Study-wide results and caveats: Samples sharing a preparation batch grouped tightly together when assessed by F measure. Normalized Chao1 diversity was significantly reduced in patients versus controls. Controls showed lower frequencies than patients for 4 or 5 TRBV segments, and TRBV5-6, TRBV5-1 and TRBV20-1 were among these.

Unique molecular identifiers were present in the TCR beta cDNA libraries. Input amounts of about 0.95 to 10 million T cells were used. These gave some 500,000 cDNA molecules, so each molecule approximated one T cell. TCRdb re-derived calls from the PCR reads in MiXCR, one entry per CDR3 protein. This sample carries some 690,000 distinct CDR3 sequences, about 60% of them seen once, and the ten largest clones take 10% to 12%. This CDR3 has 14 residues. Losses at the gene ends were 2 bases for V and 6 bases for J; bases not matched to a gene: 9. Germline CDR1 DFQATT, CDR2 SNEGSKA (reference sequence). This clonotype came up a few times. Its antigen is unknown.

The sample comprised blood. V is TRBV20-1 and J is TRBJ1-1; 7 bases line up with TRBD1. The receptor's source is a girl under 10 years old with multiple sclerosis. Here the CDR3 DNA reads TGCAGTGCTAGACAACCAGGGGGGGCGCCTGAAGCTTTCTTT. Its translation: CSARQPGGAPEAFF.